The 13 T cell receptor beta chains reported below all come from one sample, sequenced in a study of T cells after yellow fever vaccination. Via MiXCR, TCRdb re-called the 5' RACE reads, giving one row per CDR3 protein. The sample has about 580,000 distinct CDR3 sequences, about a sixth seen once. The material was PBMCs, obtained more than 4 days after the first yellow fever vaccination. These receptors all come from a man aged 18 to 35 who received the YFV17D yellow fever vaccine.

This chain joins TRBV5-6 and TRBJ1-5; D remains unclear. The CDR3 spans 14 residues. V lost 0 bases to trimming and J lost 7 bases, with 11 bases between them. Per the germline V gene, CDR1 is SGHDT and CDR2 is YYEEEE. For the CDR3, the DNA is TGTGCCAGCAGCTTGGCCGGTGTCACGCAGCCCCAGCATTTT. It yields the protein CASSLAGVTQPQHF.

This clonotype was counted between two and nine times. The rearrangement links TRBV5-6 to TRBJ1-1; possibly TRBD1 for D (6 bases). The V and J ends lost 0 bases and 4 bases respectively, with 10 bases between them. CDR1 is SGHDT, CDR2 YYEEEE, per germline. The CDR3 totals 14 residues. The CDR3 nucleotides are TGTGCCAGCAGCTTGGGTCAACAGGGCACTGAAGCTTTCTTT. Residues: CASSLGQQGTEAFF.

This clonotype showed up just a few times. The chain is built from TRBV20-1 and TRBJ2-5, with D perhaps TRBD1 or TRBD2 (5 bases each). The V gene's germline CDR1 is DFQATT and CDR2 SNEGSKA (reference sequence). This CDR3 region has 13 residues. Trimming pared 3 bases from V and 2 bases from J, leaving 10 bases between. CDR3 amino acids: CSASPGRQETQYF. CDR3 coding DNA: TGCAGTGCTAGTCCAGGGAGACAAGAGACCCAGTACTTC.

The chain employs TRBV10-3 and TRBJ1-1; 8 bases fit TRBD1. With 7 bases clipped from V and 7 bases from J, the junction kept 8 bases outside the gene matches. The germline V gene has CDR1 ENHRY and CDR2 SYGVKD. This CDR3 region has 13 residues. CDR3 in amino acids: CAIMSSGTGEAFF. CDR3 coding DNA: TGTGCCATCATGTCCTCCGGGACAGGTGAAGCTTTCTTT.

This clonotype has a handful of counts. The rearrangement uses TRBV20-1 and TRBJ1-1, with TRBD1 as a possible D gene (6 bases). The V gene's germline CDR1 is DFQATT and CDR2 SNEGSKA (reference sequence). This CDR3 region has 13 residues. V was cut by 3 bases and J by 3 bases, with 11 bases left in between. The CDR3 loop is CSASGGRDTEAFF. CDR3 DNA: TGCAGTGCTAGCGGGGGCCGGGACACTGAAGCTTTCTTT.

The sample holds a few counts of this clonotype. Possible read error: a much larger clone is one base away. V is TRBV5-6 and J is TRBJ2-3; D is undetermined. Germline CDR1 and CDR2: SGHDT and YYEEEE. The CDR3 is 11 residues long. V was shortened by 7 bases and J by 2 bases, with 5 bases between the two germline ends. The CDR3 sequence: CASGYTDTQYF. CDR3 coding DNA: TGTGCCAGCGGCTACACAGATACGCAGTATTTT.

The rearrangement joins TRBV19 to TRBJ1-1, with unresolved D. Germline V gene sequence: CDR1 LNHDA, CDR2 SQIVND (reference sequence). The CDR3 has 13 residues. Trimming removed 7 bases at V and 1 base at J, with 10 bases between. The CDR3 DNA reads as TGTGCCAGTAAATTCCAACAGAACACTGAAGCTTTCTTT. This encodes CASKFQQNTEAFF. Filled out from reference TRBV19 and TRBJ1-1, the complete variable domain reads DGGITQSPKYLFRKEGQNVTLSCEQNLNHDAMYWYRQDPGQGLRLIYYSQIVNDFQKGDIAEGYSVSREKKESFPLTVTSAQKNPTAFYLCASKFQQNTEAFFGQGTRLTVV.

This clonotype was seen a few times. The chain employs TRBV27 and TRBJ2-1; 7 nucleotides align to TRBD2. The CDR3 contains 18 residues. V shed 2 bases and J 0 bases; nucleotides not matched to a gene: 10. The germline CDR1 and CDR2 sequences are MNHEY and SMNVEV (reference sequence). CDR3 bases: TGTGCCAGCAGTTTAGCTCGGACTAGTCGGAGCTCCTACAATGAGCAGTTCTTC. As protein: CASSLARTSRSSYNEQFF.

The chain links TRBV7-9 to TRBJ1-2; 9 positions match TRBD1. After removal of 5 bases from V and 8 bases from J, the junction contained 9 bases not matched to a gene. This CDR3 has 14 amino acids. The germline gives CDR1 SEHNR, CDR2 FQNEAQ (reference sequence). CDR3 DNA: TGTGCCAGCAGCCCCCCAGGACAGGGGCAAGGCTACACCTTC. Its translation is CASSPPGQGQGYTF.

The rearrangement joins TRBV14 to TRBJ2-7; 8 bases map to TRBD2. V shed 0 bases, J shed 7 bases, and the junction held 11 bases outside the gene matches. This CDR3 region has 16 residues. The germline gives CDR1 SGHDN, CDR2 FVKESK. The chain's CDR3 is CASSQDWAGGLREQYF. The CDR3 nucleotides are TGTGCCAGCAGCCAAGATTGGGCGGGGGGCCTCCGGGAGCAGTACTTC.

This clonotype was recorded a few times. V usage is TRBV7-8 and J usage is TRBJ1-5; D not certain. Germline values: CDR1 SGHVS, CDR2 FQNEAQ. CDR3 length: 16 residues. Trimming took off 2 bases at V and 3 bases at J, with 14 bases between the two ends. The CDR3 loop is CASSLFPVGSNQPQHF. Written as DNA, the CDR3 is TGTGCCAGCAGCTTATTTCCAGTAGGGTCCAATCAGCCCCAGCATTTT.

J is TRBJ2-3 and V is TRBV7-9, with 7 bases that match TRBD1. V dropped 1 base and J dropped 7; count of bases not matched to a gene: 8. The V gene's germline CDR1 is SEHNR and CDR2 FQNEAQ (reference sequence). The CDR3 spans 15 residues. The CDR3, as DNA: TGTGCCAGCAGCTTAGACCTAGGGGGCGTACATACGCAGTATTTT. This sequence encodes CASSLDLGGVHTQYF.

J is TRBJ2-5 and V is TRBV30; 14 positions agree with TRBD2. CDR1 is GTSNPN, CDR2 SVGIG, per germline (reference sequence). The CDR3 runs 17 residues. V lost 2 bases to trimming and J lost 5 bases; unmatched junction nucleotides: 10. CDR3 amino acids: CAWSLLGLAGVGETQYF. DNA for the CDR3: TGTGCCTGGAGTCTTTTGGGACTAGCGGGGGTTGGCGAGACCCAGTACTTC.